The following is a TCR beta chain sequence with its context. Its specificity is not known. The record originates from a study of graft-versus-host responses after intestinal transplantation. Study-level background: Every recipient underwent anti-thymocyte globulin induction, then tacrolimus and steroids for roughly three years. Study findings and constraints: Allograft graft-versus-host to host-versus-graft clonal ratios ran high in patients with graft-donor T cell macrochimerism.

V gave up 8 bases and J gave up 7 bases; unmatched junction bases: 8. CDR3 size: 14 residues. Germline values: CDR1 SEHNR, CDR2 FQNEAQ (reference sequence). Assay: immunoSEQ multiplex PCR; the TCRdb copy retains only in-frame clones and omits some. The sample includes under 95,000 clones, roughly four fifths of them seen just once. This TCR came from a human donor who received an intestinal transplant. The V and J genes are TRBV7-9 and TRBJ1-6; 7 bases agree with TRBD1. The source material was unstimulated CD4+ T cells sorted from spleen or lymph node cells, sampled before intestinal transplant. The chain's CDR3 is CASQAGGFNSPLHF. The CDR3 DNA follows: TGTGCCAGCCAGGCAGGGGGTTTCAATTCACCCCTCCACTTT.